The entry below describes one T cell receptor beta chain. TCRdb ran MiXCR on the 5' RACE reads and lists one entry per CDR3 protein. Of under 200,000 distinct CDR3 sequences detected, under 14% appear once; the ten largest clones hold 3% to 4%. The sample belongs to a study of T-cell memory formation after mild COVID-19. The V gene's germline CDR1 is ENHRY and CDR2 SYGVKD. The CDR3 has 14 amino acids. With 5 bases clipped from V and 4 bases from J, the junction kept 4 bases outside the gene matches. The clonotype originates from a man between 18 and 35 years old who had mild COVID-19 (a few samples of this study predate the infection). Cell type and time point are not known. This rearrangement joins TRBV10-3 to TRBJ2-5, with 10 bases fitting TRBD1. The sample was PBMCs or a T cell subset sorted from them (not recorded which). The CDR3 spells CAISYRTGGETQYF. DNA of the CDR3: TGTGCCATCAGTTACCGGACAGGGGGAGAGACCCAGTACTTC.